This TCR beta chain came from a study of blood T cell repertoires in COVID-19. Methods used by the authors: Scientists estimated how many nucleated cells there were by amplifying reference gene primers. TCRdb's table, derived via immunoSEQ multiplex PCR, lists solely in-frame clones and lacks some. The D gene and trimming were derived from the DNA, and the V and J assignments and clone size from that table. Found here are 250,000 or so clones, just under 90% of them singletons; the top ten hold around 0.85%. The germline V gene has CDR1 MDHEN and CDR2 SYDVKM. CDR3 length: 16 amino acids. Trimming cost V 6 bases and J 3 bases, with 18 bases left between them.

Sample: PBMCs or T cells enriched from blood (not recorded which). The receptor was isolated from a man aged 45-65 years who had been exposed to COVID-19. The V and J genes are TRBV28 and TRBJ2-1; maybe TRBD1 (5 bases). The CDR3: CASRDKGQGYYNEQFF. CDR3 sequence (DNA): TGTGCCAGCAGGGACAAGGGGCAGGGCTACTACAATGAGCAGTTCTTC. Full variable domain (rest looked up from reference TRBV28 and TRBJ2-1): DVKVTQSSRYLVKRTGEKVFLECVQDMDHENMFWYRQDPGLGLRLIYFSYDVKMKEKGDIPEGYSVSREKKERFSLILESASTNQTSMYLCASRDKGQGYYNEQFFGPGTRLTVL.